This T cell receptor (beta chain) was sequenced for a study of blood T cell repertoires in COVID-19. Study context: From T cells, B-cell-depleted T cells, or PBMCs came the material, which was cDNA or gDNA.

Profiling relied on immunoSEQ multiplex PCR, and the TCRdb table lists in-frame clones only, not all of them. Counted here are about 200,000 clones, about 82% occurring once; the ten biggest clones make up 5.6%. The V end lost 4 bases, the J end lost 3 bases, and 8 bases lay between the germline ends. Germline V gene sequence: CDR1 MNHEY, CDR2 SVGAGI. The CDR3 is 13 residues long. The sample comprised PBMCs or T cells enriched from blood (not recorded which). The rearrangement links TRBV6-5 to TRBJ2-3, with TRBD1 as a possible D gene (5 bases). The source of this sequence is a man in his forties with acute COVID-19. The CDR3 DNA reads TGTGCCAGCAGTTCGACAGTGACAGATACGCAGTATTTT. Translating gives CASSSTVTDTQYF.